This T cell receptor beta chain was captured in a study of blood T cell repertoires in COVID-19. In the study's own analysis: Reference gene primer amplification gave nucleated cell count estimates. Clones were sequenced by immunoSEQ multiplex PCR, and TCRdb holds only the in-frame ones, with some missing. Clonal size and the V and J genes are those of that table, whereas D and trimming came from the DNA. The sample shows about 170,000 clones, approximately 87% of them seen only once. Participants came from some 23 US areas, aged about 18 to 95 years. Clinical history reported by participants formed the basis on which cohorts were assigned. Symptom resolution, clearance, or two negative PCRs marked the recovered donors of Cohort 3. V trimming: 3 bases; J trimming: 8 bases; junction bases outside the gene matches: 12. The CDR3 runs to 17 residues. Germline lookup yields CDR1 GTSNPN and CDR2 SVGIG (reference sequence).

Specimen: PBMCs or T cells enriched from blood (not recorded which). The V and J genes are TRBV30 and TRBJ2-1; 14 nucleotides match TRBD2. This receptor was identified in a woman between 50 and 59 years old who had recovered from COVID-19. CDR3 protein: CAWSEAGTSGSRDEQFF. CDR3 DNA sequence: TGTGCCTGGAGCGAAGCCGGGACTAGCGGGAGTAGGGATGAGCAGTTCTTC.